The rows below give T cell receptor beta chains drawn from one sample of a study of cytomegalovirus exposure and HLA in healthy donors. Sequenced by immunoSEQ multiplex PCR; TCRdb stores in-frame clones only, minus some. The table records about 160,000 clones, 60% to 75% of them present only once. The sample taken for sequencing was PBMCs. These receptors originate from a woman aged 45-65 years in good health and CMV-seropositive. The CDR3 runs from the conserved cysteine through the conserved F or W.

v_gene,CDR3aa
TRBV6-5,CASSSAGLAAHEQYF
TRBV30,CAWSQGSGANVLTF
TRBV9,CASSVGPGQGEETQYF
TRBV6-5,CATRGAGQTQYF
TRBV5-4,CASSSAGVDYGYTF
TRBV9,CASSVNLGAGGSYNEQFF
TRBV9,CASSAVDSYYGYTF
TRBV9,CASSVQGGRQPQHF
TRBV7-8,CASSPVGHQNSPLHF
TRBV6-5,CASSGASTDTQYF
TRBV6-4,CASSESAAATDTQYF
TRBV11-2,CASSPRRAGELFF
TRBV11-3,CASSRGAASTDTQYF
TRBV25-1,CASSELGGNYGYTF
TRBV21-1,CASSSHLPNTEAFF
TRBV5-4,CASSLHGSSYNEQFF
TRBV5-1,CASSLVQDRGHEQYF
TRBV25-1,CASSDAGTDTQYF
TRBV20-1,CSALLREKLFF
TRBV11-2,CASSVQGAPNEQFF
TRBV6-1,CASSFFGDYEQYF
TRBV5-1,CASSTSTQETQYF
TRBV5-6,CASSPGGTHAFF
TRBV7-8,CASSLRAGGGQPQHF
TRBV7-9,CASQWGGSTDTQYF
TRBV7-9,CASSLILAGDLNTQYF
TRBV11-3,CASSLRTSSEQYF
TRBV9,CASSGASGGSNEQFF
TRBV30,CAWRQRMNTEAFF
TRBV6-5,CASSGQGTRGYTF
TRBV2,CASRTSPTGELFF
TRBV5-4,CASSSDLSGELFF